A selection of T cell receptor beta chains follows, all from one sample in a study of cytomegalovirus exposure and HLA in healthy donors. Profiled with immunoSEQ multiplex PCR; TCRdb holds only in-frame clones, not every one. Among roughly 180,000 clones listed, 9.5% were seen once. The sequenced sample consisted of PBMCs. The source is a woman under 40 in good health and CMV-seropositive. The CDR3 runs from the conserved cysteine through the conserved F or W. A D gene is named only where the DNA matches it firmly. Only some rows state a clone size, as once, few, many or a class for expanded clones.

j_gene,len,v_gene,d_gene,abundance,CDR3aa,CDR3nt
TRBJ2-3,14,TRBV30,.,few,CAWSVRVARDTQYF,TGTGCCTGGAGTGTGCGAGTCGCGCGTGATACGCAGTATTTT
TRBJ1-2,15,TRBV11-2,.,.,CASSTSGGPNYGYTF,TGTGCCAGCAGCACGTCAGGCGGGCCAAACTATGGCTACACCTTC
TRBJ2-5,15,TRBV9,TRBD2,.,CASSPLLAGGQTQYF,TGTGCCAGCAGCCCACTGCTAGCGGGAGGGCAGACCCAGTACTTC
TRBJ1-3,15,TRBV18,TRBD1,.,CASSRDSFSGNTIYF,TGTGCCAGCTCTCGGGACAGCTTCTCTGGAAACACCATATATTTT
TRBJ2-4,15,TRBV2,.,.,CASSHSGGPGNIQYF,TGTGCCAGCAGTCATTCTGGTGGTCCAGGGAACATTCAGTACTTC
TRBJ2-1,14,TRBV6-6,TRBD2,few,CATGLAGANNEQFF,TGTGCTACCGGACTAGCGGGAGCCAACAATGAGCAGTTCTTC
TRBJ2-1,15,TRBV7-2,TRBD2,few,CASSQGREGYNEQFF,TGTGCCAGCAGCCAGGGGCGGGAGGGGTACAATGAGCAGTTCTTC
TRBJ1-1,15,TRBV28,.,.,CASSLPTRGYTEAFF,TGTGCCAGCAGTTTACCCACCCGGGGATACACTGAAGCTTTCTTT
TRBJ1-1,13,TRBV11-2,.,few,CASSARVSTEAFF,TGTGCCAGCAGCGCCAGGGTGTCGACTGAAGCTTTCTTT
TRBJ2-1,14,TRBV5-1,TRBD1,few,CASSLDRGSYEQFF,TGCGCCAGCAGCTTGGACAGGGGGAGCTATGAGCAGTTCTTC
TRBJ2-1,16,TRBV2,TRBD2,few,CASSKTSGGSNNEQFF,TGTGCCAGCAGTAAGACTAGCGGGGGCTCGAACAATGAGCAGTTCTTC
TRBJ2-1,13,TRBV5-5,TRBD2,few,CASSTLRGDEQFF,TGTGCCAGCAGCACCCTCCGGGGGGATGAGCAGTTCTTC
TRBJ2-5,12,TRBV19,.,few,CASKGGLETQYF,TGTGCCAGTAAGGGGGGGCTCGAGACCCAGTACTTC
TRBJ2-7,15,TRBV19,TRBD2,few,CASSRLAGVSGEQYF,TGTGCCAGTAGTAGACTAGCGGGGGTTTCCGGGGAGCAGTACTTC
TRBJ2-5,13,TRBV6-1,TRBD1,.,CASSRDRQETQYF,TGTGCCAGCAGTCGGGACAGGCAAGAGACCCAGTACTTC
TRBJ2-3,12,TRBV5-4,.,.,CASSFRLDTQYF,TGTGCCAGCAGCTTCAGACTCGATACGCAGTATTTT
TRBJ2-3,13,TRBV19,.,few,CASTGEYTDTQYF,TGTGCCAGTACGGGGGAGTACACAGATACGCAGTATTTT
TRBJ2-5,15,TRBV9,.,.,CASSVGSGVGETQYF,TGTGCCAGCAGCGTAGGGTCAGGGGTTGGGGAGACCCAGTACTTC
TRBJ1-4,17,TRBV5-1,TRBD1,.,CASSLGLKGQPNEKLFF,TGCGCCAGCAGCTTGGGGCTGAAGGGACAGCCGAATGAAAAACTGTTTTTT
TRBJ1-1,15,TRBV5-1,.,.,CASSIGRGIVPEAFF,TGCGCCAGCAGCATTGGGCGGGGAATTGTGCCTGAAGCTTTCTTT
TRBJ2-5,11,TRBV19,.,.,CASSMRETQYF,TGTGCCAGTAGTATGCGGGAGACCCAGTACTTC
TRBJ2-5,14,TRBV7-7,.,.,CASSPNRYQETQYF,TGTGCCAGCAGCCCGAACAGGTACCAAGAGACCCAGTACTTC
TRBJ2-5,15,TRBV11-2,TRBD2,.,CASSISGGRIETQYF,TGTGCCAGCAGCATTAGCGGGGGACGGATCGAGACCCAGTACTTC
TRBJ1-1,15,TRBV10-3,.,few,CAISESGLMNTEAFF,TGTGCCATCAGTGAGTCGGGACTGATGAACACTGAAGCTTTCTTT
TRBJ2-1,17,TRBV7-6,.,few,CASSLGGRTSSYNEQFF,TGTGCCAGCAGCTTAGGGGGGAGGACGAGCTCCTACAATGAGCAGTTCTTC
TRBJ1-2,13,TRBV6-6,.,few,CASSLTAEGGYTF,TGTGCCAGCAGCCTAACGGCGGAGGGCGGCTACACCTTC
TRBJ2-7,11,TRBV20-1,.,few,CSASLSYEQYF,TGCAGTGCCTCCCTTTCCTACGAGCAGTACTTC
TRBJ2-1,13,TRBV7-7,TRBD1,few,CASSQGANNEQFF,TGTGCCAGCAGCCAGGGGGCCAACAATGAGCAGTTCTTC
TRBJ2-7,15,TRBV4-1,TRBD2,.,CASTSSSGGLHEQYF,TGCGCCAGCACTTCCTCTAGCGGGGGGCTCCACGAGCAGTACTTC
TRBJ2-7,15,TRBV11-3,TRBD1,few,CASSAKTGGKYEQYF,TGTGCCAGCAGCGCCAAGACAGGGGGCAAATACGAGCAGTACTTC
TRBJ2-1,15,TRBV7-2,TRBD1,few,CASSLARQGYNEQFF,TGTGCCAGCAGCTTAGCGCGACAGGGGTACAATGAGCAGTTCTTC
TRBJ2-3,15,TRBV5-4,TRBD2,.,CASSLEAGGTDTQYF,TGTGCCAGCAGCTTGGAAGCGGGAGGCACAGATACGCAGTATTTT
TRBJ2-7,14,TRBV5-6,TRBD2,few,CASSLGLASGEQYF,TGTGCCAGCAGCCTAGGACTAGCATCAGGCGAGCAGTACTTC
TRBJ2-5,15,TRBV5-1,TRBD1,.,CASSSRDSYQETQYF,TGCGCCAGCAGCTCCCGGGACAGCTACCAAGAGACCCAGTACTTC
TRBJ2-5,14,TRBV7-6,TRBD1,.,CASSSTGVRETQYF,TGTGCCAGCAGCAGTACAGGGGTGAGAGAGACCCAGTACTTC
TRBJ2-3,15,TRBV9,.,few,CASSVEGRGADTQYF,TGTGCCAGCAGCGTAGAGGGCAGGGGCGCAGATACGCAGTATTTT
TRBJ2-7,11,TRBV6-5,TRBD1,.,CASSPGGEQYF,TGTGCCAGCAGTCCAGGGGGTGAGCAGTACTTC
TRBJ2-7,17,TRBV10-1,.,few,CASSESQRGEISYEQYF,TGCGCCAGCAGTGAGTCTCAACGCGGTGAAATCTCCTACGAGCAGTACTTC
TRBJ2-1,15,TRBV2,TRBD2,.,CASIRTSGSVNEQFF,TGTGCCAGCATTCGGACTAGCGGGAGTGTCAATGAGCAGTTCTTC
TRBJ2-1,16,TRBV5-1,.,.,CASSLGGGMAGNEQFF,TGCGCCAGCAGCTTGGGGGGCGGGATGGCAGGCAATGAGCAGTTCTTC
TRBJ2-3,14,TRBV2,TRBD2,few,CASSDGGGRDTQYF,TGTGCCAGCAGTGATGGCGGGGGGAGGGATACGCAGTATTTT
TRBJ2-5,15,TRBV7-7,TRBD2,few,CASSPQRGGQETQYF,TGTGCCAGCAGCCCTCAGCGGGGGGGGCAAGAGACCCAGTACTTC
TRBJ1-1,14,TRBV9,.,.,CAGSGGLRNTEAFF,TGTGCCGGCAGCGGGGGACTCCGGAACACTGAAGCTTTCTTT
TRBJ1-5,16,TRBV19,TRBD1,few,CASSYRGQGRKQPQHF,TGTGCCAGTAGTTACCGAGGACAGGGAAGAAAACAGCCCCAGCATTTT
TRBJ2-7,12,TRBV6-5,.,.,CASSFLGNEQYF,TGTGCCAGCAGTTTTCTCGGGAACGAGCAGTACTTC
TRBJ2-7,14,TRBV7-9,TRBD2,.,CASSLGGGSYEQYF,TGTGCCAGCAGCTTAGGGGGGGGGTCTTACGAGCAGTACTTC
TRBJ1-2,14,TRBV11-2,TRBD1,.,CASSEGQGAPGYTF,TGTGCCAGCAGCGAAGGACAGGGGGCGCCTGGCTACACCTTC
TRBJ2-2,16,TRBV5-1,TRBD1,few,CASSPRTGADTGELFF,TGCGCCAGCAGCCCGCGGACAGGGGCAGACACCGGGGAGCTGTTTTTT
TRBJ2-5,13,TRBV6-6,TRBD1,few,CATEQGARETQYF,TGTGCCACCGAACAGGGGGCAAGGGAGACCCAGTACTTC
TRBJ1-1,16,TRBV6-6,TRBD1,.,CASRSSVGTGGTEAFF,TGTGCCAGCAGAAGTTCTGTTGGGACAGGGGGTACTGAAGCTTTCTTT
TRBJ2-6,19,TRBV23-1,TRBD1,few,CASSQSGGQASSGANVLTF,TGCGCCAGCAGTCAATCAGGTGGACAGGCGTCCTCTGGGGCCAACGTCCTGACTTTC
TRBJ1-5,15,TRBV2,.,few,CASNEGHSINQPQHF,TGTGCCAGCAATGAGGGACATAGTATCAATCAGCCCCAGCATTTT
TRBJ2-7,14,TRBV6-5,TRBD1,few,CASSRTGGIYEQYF,TGTGCCAGCAGCCGGACAGGGGGTATCTACGAGCAGTACTTC
TRBJ1-1,15,TRBV13,TRBD1,.,CASSAPTGGGTEAFF,TGTGCCAGCAGCGCACCGACAGGGGGCGGCACTGAAGCTTTCTTT
TRBJ2-3,16,TRBV5-1,.,few,CASSFDSSYSTDTQYF,TGCGCCAGCAGCTTCGACTCCTCTTATAGCACAGATACGCAGTATTTT